What follows are 23 T cell receptor beta chains derived from one specimen sequenced in a study of cytomegalovirus exposure and HLA in healthy donors. It was with 60 Vbeta and 13 Jbeta primers that the PCR ran. Repertoires were generated with immunoSEQ multiplex PCR, while TCRdb's copy carries only in-frame clones and drops some. The sample carries 90,000 to 110,000 clones, about 80% recorded once. What was sequenced was PBMCs. These receptors were taken from a woman between 50 and 59 years old in good health and CMV-seropositive.

This clone was observed a few times. The V call is TRBV19, the J call TRBJ1-1; 7 nucleotides match TRBD1. CDR3 length: 16 residues. V dropped 4 bases and J dropped 1; count of bases not matched to a gene: 9. Germline CDR1 and CDR2: LNHDA and SQIVND (reference sequence). CDR3 in DNA: TGTGCCAGTAGTACAGCAAGGACAGGCCGGAACACTGAAGCTTTCTTT. Encoded protein: CASSTARTGRNTEAFF.

This clone was observed a handful of times. The chain couples TRBV5-1 to TRBJ2-2, with D possibly TRBD1 on 6 matching bases. V lost 4 bases and J lost 9, with 16 bases in between. This CDR3 is built from 14 residues. Germline V gene data show CDR1 as SGHRS and CDR2 as YFSETQ. The CDR3 protein is CASSLGTTNRELFF. The DNA for the CDR3 is TGCGCCAGCAGCCTAGGGACAACTAACCGGGAGCTGTTTTTT.

In its sample, this clone was seen a few times. CDR3 in DNA: TGTGCCAGTAATCCGGGTAGTAGCAATCAGCCCCAGCATTTT. It yields the protein CASNPGSSNQPQHF. The chain employs TRBV19 and TRBJ1-5; D remains ambiguous. From germline, CDR1 is LNHDA and CDR2 SQIVND (reference sequence). V was trimmed by 7 bases and J by 0 bases, leaving 10 bases between them. CDR3 length: 14 residues.

This chain uses TRBV5-4 with TRBJ1-2, with 9 bases matching TRBD1. J lost 4 bases, V lost 1 base, and 14 bases had no gene match. Germline CDR1 reads SGHNT; CDR2 reads YYREEE (reference sequence). The CDR3 contains 18 residues. The CDR3: CASSLPPGTGYDSYGYTF. CDR3 in DNA: TGTGCCAGCAGCTTGCCGCCCGGGACAGGGTATGACAGCTATGGCTACACCTTC.

The rearrangement links TRBV27 to TRBJ2-5; 7 bases agree with TRBD2. The J segment lost 2 bases and the V segment lost 6 bases, leaving 9 bases of the junction unmatched. CDR1 and CDR2 from the germline V gene are MNHEY and SMNVEV (reference sequence). The CDR3 totals 15 residues. CDR3 sequence: CASSSLRGGQETQYF. The CDR3 nucleotides are TGTGCCAGCAGCTCATTGCGCGGGGGTCAAGAGACCCAGTACTTC.

The chain is built from TRBV29-1 and TRBJ2-7, with D possibly being TRBD1 (6 bases). Germline assignment: CDR1 SQVTM and CDR2 ANQGSEA. This CDR3 is 11 amino acids long. The ends were cut back, 8 bases at V and 1 base at J, with 9 bases in the middle. The CDR3 bases are TGCAGCATTCAGGGGTCCTACGAGCAGTACTTC. Protein: CSIQGSYEQYF.

The chain is built from TRBV15 and TRBJ1-3, with 7 bases fitting TRBD1. Looked up from germline, CDR1 is LNHNV and CDR2 is YYDKDF (reference sequence). With V trimmed by 9 bases and J by 8 bases, 13 bases remained unmatched. This CDR3 has 14 residues. CDR3 region: CATYHPGGKDTIYF. The DNA of the CDR3 is TGTGCCACTTACCACCCAGGGGGGAAAGACACCATATATTTT. The complete variable domain, with remaining parts taken from reference TRBV15 and TRBJ1-3, reads DAMVIQNPRYQVTQFGKPVTLSCSQTLNHNVMYWYQQKSSQAPKLLFHYYDKDFNNEADTPDNFQSRRPNTSFCFLDIRSPGLGDTAMYLCATYHPGGKDTIYFGEGSWLTVV.

The chain recombines TRBV7-2 with TRBJ1-1, with TRBD1 as a possible D gene (6 bases). Trimming shortened V by 3 bases and J by 1 base, and 21 bases separated the two germline ends. The germline V gene has CDR1 SGHTA and CDR2 FQGNSA. The CDR3 covers 18 residues. CDR3 DNA: TGTGCCAGCAGCTTGTTCGTTTCCGGGACACTTGGGAACACTGAAGCTTTCTTT. Protein: CASSLFVSGTLGNTEAFF.

This chain uses TRBV2 with TRBJ2-6, with D possibly TRBD1 on 5 matching bases. The germline gives CDR1 SNHLY, CDR2 FYNNEI. V was cut by 4 bases and J by 1 base, with 14 bases left in between. This CDR3 comprises 17 residues. CDR3 in DNA: TGTGCCAGCAGTGGAGTGGTAGGGGATTCTGGGGCCAACGTCCTGACTTTC. It yields the protein CASSGVVGDSGANVLTF.

V is TRBV19 and J is TRBJ2-7, with D possibly matching TRBD2 (6 bases). CDR1 is LNHDA, CDR2 SQIVND, per germline (reference sequence). The ends were cut back, 5 bases at V and 0 bases at J, with 20 bases in the middle. This CDR3 is 17 amino acids long. The CDR3 reads CASSAPQGGGFSYEQYF. CDR3 DNA: TGTGCCAGTAGTGCCCCCCAAGGTGGAGGGTTCTCCTACGAGCAGTACTTC.

This chain connects TRBV7-9 to TRBJ2-1, with D perhaps matching TRBD1 (6 bases). The CDR3 is made up of 17 amino acids. V was pared by 4 bases and J by 4 bases, with 20 bases between. Per germline, CDR1 SEHNR and CDR2 FQNEAQ (reference sequence). The CDR3, as DNA: TGTGCCAGCAGCTATTCCCTACGGGACAAATTATACAATGAGCAGTTCTTC. This translates into CASSYSLRDKLYNEQFF. Full variable domain (outside the CDR3, taken from reference TRBV7-9 and TRBJ2-1): DTGVSQNPRHKITKRGQNVTFRCDPISEHNRLYWYRQTLGQGPEFLTYFQNEAQLEKSRLLSDRFSAERPKGSFSTLEIQRTEQGDSAMYLCASSYSLRDKLYNEQFFGPGTRLTVL.

The genes are TRBV5-1 and TRBJ2-7, with 10 bases that match TRBD2. The CDR3 spans 15 residues. Trimming took 1 base from V and 7 from J; bases not matched to a gene: 8. Germline lookup yields CDR1 SGHRS and CDR2 YFSETQ. CDR3 nucleotides: TGCGCCAGCAGCTTGAGGAGCGGGGGGGCGGGGGAGCAGTACTTC. This sequence encodes CASSLRSGGAGEQYF.

The CDR3 sequence: CASSQDIDRGGNEKLFF. CDR3 in DNA: TGTGCCAGCAGCCAAGATATTGACAGGGGGGGTAATGAAAAACTGTTTTTT. The rearrangement uses TRBV4-2 and TRBJ1-4, with TRBD1 matching 9 bases. This CDR3 region has 17 residues. Germline V CDR1 and CDR2: LGHNA, YNFKEQ. The junction had 6 bases not matched to a gene; V was cut back by 0 bases and J by 4 bases.

V usage is TRBV19 and J usage is TRBJ1-5; possible D gene TRBD1, 6 bases. The V end lost 4 bases, the J end lost 2 bases, and 9 bases lay between the germline ends. CDR1 LNHDA and CDR2 SQIVND come from the germline V gene (reference sequence). The CDR3 length is 14 residues. The CDR3 here is CASSKQGGNQPQHF. The CDR3 DNA reads TGTGCCAGTAGTAAACAGGGAGGCAATCAGCCCCAGCATTTT.

This clone was recorded a few times. This chain connects TRBV27 to TRBJ2-1, with 9 bases identical to TRBD1. This CDR3 region has 15 residues. CDR1 and CDR2 (germline): MNHEY, SMNVEV (reference sequence). The junction had 11 bases not matched to a gene; V was cut back by 8 bases and J by 6 bases. DNA of the CDR3: TGTGCCAGCTCTTTGGACAGGGGAGGGGTCAATGAGCAGTTCTTC. The encoded protein is CASSLDRGGVNEQFF.

The genes are TRBV5-6 and TRBJ2-7; a weak D match, TRBD2 (5 bases). The CDR3 totals 13 residues. Germline V gene lookup returns CDR1 SGHDT and CDR2 YYEEEE. The ends were cut back, 1 base at V and 1 base at J, with 6 bases in the middle. CDR3 residues: CASSLRGSYEQYF. CDR3 in DNA: TGTGCCAGCAGCTTGCGGGGTTCCTACGAGCAGTACTTC.

Comment on this clone: One junction end does not reproduce the germline sequence, and a read error may be involved. CDR3 amino acids: CASSDRVGANVLTF. CDR3 coding DNA: TGTGCTAGCAGCGACAGGGTCGGGGCCAACGTCCTGACTTTC. The chain couples TRBV7-7 to TRBJ2-6; 7 bases line up with TRBD1. The CDR3 consists of 14 residues. The germline CDR1 and CDR2 sequences are SSHAT and FNYEAQ (reference sequence). The whole variable domain, filled in from reference TRBV7-7 and TRBJ2-6, reads GAGVSQSPRYKVTKRGQDVTLRCDPISSHATLYWYQQALGQGPEFLTYFNYEAQPDKSGLPSDRFSAERPEGSISTLTIQRTEQRDSAMYRCASSDRVGANVLTFGAGSRLTVL.

V is TRBV6-1 and J is TRBJ1-2; a possible D gene is TRBD1 (6 bases). V was trimmed by 8 bases and J by 11 bases, leaving 18 bases between them. CDR1 is MNHNS and CDR2 is SASEGT in the germline V gene. The CDR3 is made up of 12 amino acids. Written as DNA, the CDR3 is TGTGCCAGCGAGCGGGGGGCGCTTTTATACACCTTC. Translation gives CASERGALLYTF.

The rearrangement joins TRBV5-4 to TRBJ2-1; D may be TRBD2 (6 bases). V lost 2 bases and J lost 10, with 10 bases in between. The CDR3 spans 12 residues. Germline CDR1 is SGHNT and CDR2 is YYREEE (reference sequence). CDR3 sequence (DNA): TGTGCCAGCAGCTTACTAGGAGGGGAGCAGTTCTTC. The encoded protein is CASSLLGGEQFF.

The chain links TRBV6-5 to TRBJ2-1; 7 bases fit TRBD1. Germline V gene data show CDR1 as MNHEY and CDR2 as SVGAGI. J lost 10 bases, V lost 5 bases, and 14 bases had no gene match. The CDR3 totals 15 residues. The CDR3 bases are TGTGCCAGCAGTACCGGGACAGCCGCCTCTAGGGAGCAGTTCTTC. Protein sequence: CASSTGTAASREQFF.

This clone showed up just once. This chain connects TRBV27 to TRBJ1-2; maybe TRBD1 (5 bases). This CDR3 has 12 amino acids. V shed 5 bases and J shed 4 bases, with 8 bases lying between them. CDR1 MNHEY and CDR2 SMNVEV come from the germline V gene (reference sequence). The CDR3 loop reads CASSPDSYGYTF. The CDR3 DNA reads TGTGCCAGCAGTCCTGACAGCTATGGCTACACCTTC.

This clone was detected only once. The J gene is TRBJ2-4, the V gene TRBV2; no firm D call. The ends were cut back, 4 bases at V and 0 bases at J, with 19 bases in the middle. The length of the CDR3 is 18 residues. In germline, CDR1 is SNHLY, CDR2 FYNNEI. CDR3 region: CASSVVGWRLRAKNIQYF. The CDR3 bases are TGTGCCAGCAGTGTCGTTGGGTGGAGACTCCGAGCCAAAAACATTCAGTACTTC. Based on the CDR3 plus reference TRBV2 and TRBJ2-4, the full variable domain is EPEVTQTPSHQVTQMGQEVILRCVPISNHLYFYWYRQILGQKVEFLVSFYNNEISEKSEIFDDQFSVERPDGSNFTLKIRSTKLEDSAMYFCASSVVGWRLRAKNIQYFGAGTRLSVL.

The chain links TRBV4-1 to TRBJ2-5, with 8 bases aligning to TRBD1. V shed 4 bases, J shed 3 bases, and the junction held 7 bases outside the gene matches. The CDR3 has 15 residues. CDR1 MGHRA and CDR2 YSYEKL come from the germline V gene. CDR3 sequence reads: CASSLWTGIEETQYF. As DNA, the CDR3 is TGCGCCAGCAGCCTCTGGACAGGGATCGAAGAGACCCAGTACTTC.